Described below is a single T cell receptor (beta chain) sequence and its context. The antigen is unknown. TCRdb reprocessed the reads with MiXCR, giving one entry per CDR3 protein. The sample records fewer than 400,000 distinct CDR3 sequences, approximately 18% being singletons. This sample was taken from a study of T cell repertoires in cytomegalovirus infection. For the study at large: TCR beta signatures that were public indicated CMV infection and matching HLA type.

Germline V gene sequence: CDR1 SEHNR, CDR2 FQNEAQ (reference sequence). This CDR3 comprises 15 residues. Trimming cost V 4 bases and J 5 bases; bases outside gene matches: 7. Study conclusions and caveats: Cumulative frequency (of public TCR beta family members) identified carriers of CMV plus the relevant HLA. There were HLA-C-restricted CMV-specific TCR beta clonotypes dominating the ex vivo response.

What was sequenced was PBMCs. The receptor's source is a human donor in good health (CMV status not recorded). Some clones in this sample may be carry-over from other donors' samples. The chain is built from TRBV7-9 and TRBJ2-3; 9 bases agree with TRBD1. CDR3 nucleotides: TGTGCCAGCAGCTACCGGGACAGGGACGTAGATACGCAGTATTTT. Residues: CASSYRDRDVDTQYF. The whole variable domain, remainder taken from reference TRBV7-9 and TRBJ2-3, is DTGVSQNPRHKITKRGQNVTFRCDPISEHNRLYWYRQTLGQGPEFLTYFQNEAQLEKSRLLSDRFSAERPKGSFSTLEIQRTEQGDSAMYLCASSYRDRDVDTQYFGPGTRLTVL.